These 24 T cell receptor beta chains originate from one sample sequenced in a study of tissue T cells after allogeneic stem cell transplantation. Described time point: mouse harvest day 14 after allogeneic transplant. Each mouse received 10^7 T-cell-depleted marrow cells plus 10^6 splenic CD5+ T cells by tail vein. Some clones are missing from TCRdb's copy, which holds only in-frame ones; the method was immunoSEQ multiplex PCR. The sample yields about 1,400 clones, roughly three fifths seen once. The material sequenced was liver tissue. The receptors come from a female BALB/c mouse given C57BL/6 T cells with graft-versus-host disease after an allogeneic hematopoietic cell transplant.

A remark on this clone: Here the gene names and germline are mouse. Read sequence stops 1 residue before the CDR3 end, and the germline J gene provides the missing end. The V gene is TRBV26, the J gene TRBJ1-1, with D possibly TRBD1 on 5 matching bases. The CDR3 sequence is 13 residues long. Germline CDR1 KGHPV, CDR2 FQNQEV (reference sequence). Deletions cut 6 bases from V and 0 bases from J, with 8 bases between. The sequenced part of the CDR3 DNA is TGTGCCAGCAGCAGGGCGGAGAACACAGAAGTCTTC. This encodes CASSRAENTEVF. The entire CDR3 sequence reads CASSRAENTEVFF.

This clone was counted only a few times. Genes and germline are mouse. The read ends 1 residue before the CDR3 terminus; that terminus is restored from the germline J gene. The chain is built from TRBV26 and TRBJ1-3; weak D call: TRBD1 (6 bases). The germline V and J ends were trimmed by 0 bases and 0 bases, with 9 bases remaining between them. Germline V gene sequence: CDR1 KGHPV, CDR2 FQNQEV (reference sequence). This CDR3 region has 16 residues. CDR3 DNA (partial): TGTGCCAGCAGTCTGTCGGGCAGGGGTTCTGGAAATACGCTCTAT. As protein: CASSLSGRGSGNTLY. The complete CDR3 reads CASSLSGRGSGNTLYF.

Points on this clone: Gene names and germline refer to mouse. The sequenced fragment ends 1 residue before the CDR3 boundary, so the rest is inferred from the germline J gene. Additional DNA sequences in this sample encode the identical CDR3. This chain links TRBV26 with TRBJ2-7, with TRBD2 matching 11 bases. This CDR3 comprises 14 residues. The germline gives CDR1 KGHPV, CDR2 FQNQEV (reference sequence). Unmatched junction bases numbered 4, after V lost 3 bases and J lost 6 bases. This chain's CDR3 is CASSLTGGALEQYF. The CDR3 bases that were read are TGTGCCAGCAGTCTAACTGGGGGGGCGCTTGAACAGTAC.

About this clone: Gene labels here are mouse ones. The missing CDR3 end, 1 residue past where the read stops, is filled in from the germline J gene. The chain recombines TRBV26 with TRBJ2-5; 8 bases fit TRBD2. CDR1 KGHPV and CDR2 FQNQEV come from the germline V gene (reference sequence). CDR3 length: 14 amino acids. The trim removed 5 bases at V and 2 bases at J, leaving 3 bases unmatched. The part of the CDR3 DNA that was read is TGTGCCAGCAGTTCCTGGGGGGTCCAAGACACCCAGTAC. Translating gives CASSSWGVQDTQY. The CDR3 in its entirety is CASSSWGVQDTQYF.

In this sample, this clone turned up a few times. Mouse names are used for the genes. The CDR3 end lies 1 residue beyond the end of the read and is filled in from the germline J gene. This chain uses TRBV3 with TRBJ1-3; D gene unclear. The CDR3 spans 13 residues. Germline loops: CDR1 SNHLY, CDR2 FYNGKV (reference sequence). Trimming removed 6 bases from V and 0 bases from J, with 6 bases in between. The CDR3 bases that were read are TGTGCCAGCAGAGGTAATTCTGGAAATACGCTCTAT. Encoded protein: CASRGNSGNTLY. The full CDR3 is CASRGNSGNTLYF.

Concerning this clone: Germline and genes here are mouse. The read halts 1 residue ahead of the CDR3 end, with the missing end drawn from the germline J gene. The genes are TRBV3 and TRBJ1-1; TRBD1 aligns across 11 bases. Trimming cost V 5 bases and J 4 bases; bases outside gene matches: 6. The CDR3 extends over 15 amino acids. Per germline, CDR1 SNHLY and CDR2 FYNGKV (reference sequence). This CDR3 reads CASSQRTGGFTEVFF. CDR3 DNA, as far as it was read: TGTGCCAGCAGCCAGCGGACAGGGGGCTTCACAGAAGTCTTC.

Details on this clone: Genes and germline are mouse. The CDR3 extends 1 residue past the end of the read, so its final part is completed from the germline J gene. This chain links TRBV2 with TRBJ1-2; 7 nucleotides agree with TRBD1. This CDR3 is built from 15 residues. The V and J ends lost 1 base and 0 bases, in that order; junction bases with no gene match: 2. Germline values: CDR1 LGHNA, CDR2 YSYQKL. The CDR3 bases that were read are TGTGCCAGCAGCCAAGGAAGGGGGCCAAACTCCGACTACACC. Residues: CASSQGRGPNSDYT. The entire CDR3 protein is CASSQGRGPNSDYTF.

Concerning this clone itself: Gene names and germline match the mouse. Sequencing ends 1 residue short of the CDR3 end; the germline J gene provides the rest. The rearrangement joins TRBV26 to TRBJ1-2, with D unresolved. V was pared by 0 bases and J by 0 bases, with 5 bases between. Germline CDR1 KGHPV, CDR2 FQNQEV (reference sequence). The CDR3 sequence is 14 residues long. The sequenced CDR3 bases are TGTGCCAGCAGTCTGTCGATGTCAAACTCCGACTACACC. It yields the protein CASSLSMSNSDYT. The entire CDR3 reads CASSLSMSNSDYTF. The full variable domain, with the rest looked up from reference TRBV26 and TRBJ1-2, is NSKVIQTPRYLVKGQGQKAKMRCIPEKGHPVVFWYQQNKNNEFKFLINFQNQEVLQQIDMTEKRFSAECPSNSPCSLEIQSSEAGDSALYLCASSLSMSNSDYTFGSGTRLLVI.

Concerning this clone: Gene names follow the mouse nomenclature. The read stops 1 residue short of the end of the CDR3; the missing end is completed from the germline J gene. The chain has TRBV13-1 and TRBJ2-3; 12 bases align to TRBD2. The germline V gene encodes CDR1 NSHNY and CDR2 SYGAGN. The CDR3 covers 16 residues. With 4 bases clipped from V and 3 bases from J, the junction kept 6 bases outside the gene matches. Here the CDR3 reads CASSSDWGGEAETLYF. The covered CDR3 bases are TGTGCCAGCAGTTCGGACTGGGGGGGGGAGGCAGAAACGCTGTAT.

As regards this clone: Genes here carry mouse names. The observed sequence ends 1 residue before the CDR3 terminus, with the missing tail filled in from the germline J gene. The chain combines TRBV12-2 with TRBJ2-4, with unresolved D. V was clipped by 4 bases and J by 5 bases, with 6 bases between them. Germline loops: CDR1 SGHLS, CDR2 HYDKME. CDR3 size: 11 residues. The CDR3 sequence: CASSRGNTLYF. The covered CDR3 bases are TGTGCCAGCTCCCGGGGAAACACCTTGTAC.

Note on this clone: The gene symbols are mouse symbols. From the germline J gene comes the end of the CDR3, since the read stops 1 residue before it. The chain uses TRBV13-3 and TRBJ1-1; 9 nucleotides line up with TRBD1. The CDR3 extends over 14 amino acids. CDR1 is NNHDY and CDR2 is SYVADS in the germline V gene. V dropped 9 bases and J dropped 2; count of bases not matched to a gene: 8. The CDR3 bases that were read are TGTGCCACCGGGACAGGGAACACCAACACAGAAGTCTTC. Its translation is CATGTGNTNTEVF. The whole CDR3 sequence reads CATGTGNTNTEVFF.

This clone came up once. Here the gene names and germline are mouse. The sequenced fragment ends 1 residue before the CDR3 boundary, so the rest is inferred from the germline J gene. The rearrangement uses TRBV12-2 and TRBJ2-7; D might be TRBD1 or TRBD2, each matching 5 bases. There are 12 residues in the CDR3. Trimming stripped 1 base from V and 9 bases from J, with 12 bases between. Germline V gives CDR1 SGHLS, CDR2 HYDKME. CDR3 region: CASSLAGPGQYF. Partial CDR3 DNA: TGTGCCAGCTCTCTGGCGGGGCCTGGACAGTAC.

Details on this clone: Gene and germline names: mouse. The read gets to within 1 residue of the CDR3 end, and the germline J gene fills in the rest. The chain joins TRBV4 to TRBJ2-4, with a weak D call TRBD1 (6 bases). V dropped 4 bases and J dropped 5 bases, with 7 bases sitting between them. The CDR3 has 12 amino acids. Germline loops: CDR1 LGHDT, CDR2 YNNKQL (reference sequence). The sequenced part of the CDR3 DNA is TGTGCCAGCAGCTTCAGGGGAAACACCTTGTAC. Translating it yields CASSFRGNTLY. The whole CDR3 is CASSFRGNTLYF.

This clone is large (0.1 to 1%). The genes are named according to mouse. Read coverage stops 1 residue before the CDR3 terminus; the germline J gene supplies the remainder. The gene calls are TRBV19 and TRBJ2-7; no firm D call. The CDR3 has 12 residues. Germline CDR1 is FNHDT and CDR2 is SITEND (reference sequence). V was shortened by 4 bases and J by 3 bases, with 8 bases between the two germline ends. CDR3 sequence reads: CASSPDNYEQYF. CDR3 bases read: TGTGCCAGCAGTCCCGACAACTATGAACAGTAC.

This clone has just one count. Gene names and germline match the mouse. The CDR3 end falls 1 residue outside the read, so it is completed with the germline J gene. The chain links TRBV13-1 to TRBJ1-1, with a tentative D call TRBD1 (5 bases). Trimming left V 2 bases short and J 4 bases short, with 9 bases between. Per the germline V gene, CDR1 is NSHNY and CDR2 is SYGAGN. The CDR3 loop spans 13 amino acids. The part of the CDR3 DNA that was read is TGTGCCAGCAGTGAAGACAGATCCACAGAAGTCTTC. Its protein product is CASSEDRSTEVF. The whole CDR3 sequence is CASSEDRSTEVFF.

Comment on this clone: Any gene name here is a mouse gene name. The read gets to within 1 residue of the CDR3 end, and the germline J gene fills in the rest. The rearrangement uses TRBV13-2 and TRBJ1-3, with D possibly matching TRBD1 (5 bases). The V and J ends lost 5 bases and 1 base respectively, with 10 bases between them. Germline V gene data show CDR1 as NNHNN and CDR2 as SYGAGS (reference sequence). The CDR3 spans 14 residues. The CDR3 DNA, read in part, is TGTGCCAGCGGGGAGGCAGGGTCTGGAAATACGCTCTAT. This sequence encodes CASGEAGSGNTLY. The full CDR3 is CASGEAGSGNTLYF.

Note on this clone: Each gene name is a mouse one. The CDR3 is cut off 1 residue early in the read; its end comes from the germline J gene. V is TRBV5 and J is TRBJ2-4; D might be TRBD2 (5 bases). Germline V gene lookup returns CDR1 LGHNA and CDR2 YNLKQL (reference sequence). The V gene lost 1 base and the J gene lost 1 base, with 9 bases spanning the gap. This CDR3 has 15 residues. Partial CDR3 DNA: TGTGCCAGCAGCCAAGTGGGTGGGGGTCAAAACACCTTGTAC. Protein sequence: CASSQVGGGQNTLY. The full CDR3 protein is CASSQVGGGQNTLYF.

This clone has more than one count but fewer than ten. Gene names and germline refer to mouse. The read terminates 1 residue before the CDR3 end, so the remaining end is supplied by the germline J gene. The gene calls are TRBV14 and TRBJ2-1; D is unclear. The germline CDR1 and CDR2 sequences are SGHDT and FRDEAV. Trimming took 5 bases from V and 1 from J, leaving 7 bases between them. This CDR3 comprises 13 residues. CDR3 bases read: TGTGCCAGCAGGCGGGAAAACTATGCTGAGCAGTTC. Its translation is CASRRENYAEQF. The full CDR3 protein is CASRRENYAEQFF.

Concerning this clone: Any gene name here is a mouse gene name. Incomplete CDR3 DNA: TGTGCCAGCAGTGAGGGCTGGGGGGGCGCGGCAGAAACGCTGTAT. This gives the protein CASSEGWGGAAETLY. The CDR3 in full is CASSEGWGGAAETLYF. This chain uses TRBV13-3 with TRBJ2-3; 10 bases are shared with TRBD2. The CDR3 end falls 1 residue outside the read, so it is completed with the germline J gene. This CDR3 is 16 amino acids long. Trimming took 2 bases from V and 3 from J; bases not matched to a gene: 6. The germline CDR1 and CDR2 sequences are NNHDY and SYVADS.

Details on this clone: Mouse germline and gene names are used. The read terminates 1 residue before the CDR3 end, so the remaining end is supplied by the germline J gene. This chain connects TRBV31 to TRBJ1-2, with TRBD1 as a possible D gene (6 bases). CDR1 is GKSSPN, CDR2 SITVG, per germline. V lost 1 base and J lost 4, with 13 bases in between. This CDR3 comprises 14 residues. CDR3 loop: CAWSPLGAGSDYTF. The part of the CDR3 DNA that was read is TGTGCCTGGAGTCCCCTGGGGGCCGGCTCCGACTACACC.

Points on this clone: The gene symbols are mouse symbols. The CDR3 DNA, read in part, is TGTGCCAGCAGCTACGGACGGAACACAGAAGTCTTC. This translates into CASSYGRNTEVF. The entire CDR3 protein is CASSYGRNTEVFF. The V call is TRBV4, the J call TRBJ1-1; D call uncertain. The read is 1 residue too short to cover the CDR3 end, so that end is filled in from the germline J gene. CDR1 is LGHDT and CDR2 is YNNKQL in the germline V gene (reference sequence). CDR3 length: 13 residues. V was cut by 3 bases and J by 1 base, with 6 bases left in between.

This clone was counted only a few times. These gene names are mouse names. Coverage ceases 1 residue before the CDR3 finishes, and the germline J gene fills in the end. V and J are TRBV5 and TRBJ1-2; possibly TRBD1 for D (6 bases). V shed 4 bases and J shed 0 bases, with 9 bases lying between them. This CDR3 has 14 amino acids. The V gene's germline CDR1 is LGHNA and CDR2 YNLKQL (reference sequence). The CDR3 bases that were read are TGTGCCAGCAGCCCCGGGACAACAAACTCCGACTACACC. Protein: CASSPGTTNSDYT. The entire CDR3 is CASSPGTTNSDYTF.

Regarding this clone: Mouse gene names and germline throughout. The DNA ends 1 residue before the CDR3 does, and the rest of the CDR3 is filled in from the germline J gene. The chain couples TRBV3 to TRBJ2-2; D not certain. The germline V and J ends were trimmed by 4 bases and 0 bases, with 6 bases remaining between them. The CDR3 is made up of 14 amino acids. Germline V gives CDR1 SNHLY, CDR2 FYNGKV (reference sequence). The chain's CDR3 is CASSSTPNTGQLYF. Partial CDR3 DNA: TGTGCCAGCAGCTCAACTCCAAACACCGGGCAGCTCTAC.

Note on this clone: Mouse names are used for the genes. The CDR3 extends 1 residue past the end of the read, so its final part is completed from the germline J gene. The chain recombines TRBV14 with TRBJ2-3; D is uncertain. This CDR3 is built from 12 residues. V was shortened by 5 bases and J by 5 bases, with 9 bases between the two germline ends. The germline CDR1 and CDR2 sequences are SGHDT and FRDEAV. The CDR3 sequence is CASSREGETLYF. The covered CDR3 bases are TGTGCCAGCAGCCGTGAGGGAGAAACGCTGTAT.